The 22 T cell receptor beta chains in this list originate from one sample, sequenced in a study of blood T cell repertoires in COVID-19. Produced via immunoSEQ multiplex PCR; TCRdb's table is partial and in-frame only. Counted here are over 300,000 clones, 85% occurring once; the ten biggest clones make up 7.2%. Sample: peripheral blood. All receptors derive from a human donor in a cohort sampled during active COVID-19.

This clone appeared once. The rearrangement links TRBV19 to TRBJ1-2; 8 positions agree with TRBD1. This CDR3 spans 12 amino acids. Germline CDR1 reads LNHDA; CDR2 reads SQIVND (reference sequence). V gave up 6 bases and J gave up 8 bases; unmatched junction bases: 5. CDR3 in amino acids: CASSPGGNGYTF. The CDR3 nucleotides read TGTGCCAGTAGCCCAGGGGGCAACGGCTACACCTTC.

The chain couples TRBV19 to TRBJ2-7; a weak D match, TRBD1 (5 bases). Germline CDR1 reads LNHDA; CDR2 reads SQIVND (reference sequence). The CDR3 contains 13 residues. V lost 4 bases to trimming and J lost 7 bases, with 14 bases between them. CDR3 sequence: CASSTDSPKEQYF. CDR3 in DNA: TGTGCCAGTAGTACCGACAGCCCTAAGGAGCAGTACTTC.

J is TRBJ2-5 and V is TRBV5-1; perhaps TRBD1 as D (5 bases). Looked up from germline, CDR1 is SGHRS and CDR2 is YFSETQ. With 0 bases removed from V and 1 base from J, the gap between germline ends came to 7 bases. The CDR3 extends over 14 amino acids. The CDR3 sequence: CASSLGQSQETQYF. The CDR3 DNA reads as TGCGCCAGCAGCTTGGGACAGTCCCAAGAGACCCAGTACTTC.

V usage is TRBV3-1 (or the pseudogene TRBV3-2) and J usage is TRBJ1-2; D gene ambiguous. CDR1 LGHDT and CDR2 YNNKEL come from the germline V gene (reference sequence). This CDR3 is built from 14 residues. The V gene lost 1 base and the J gene lost 4 bases, with 10 bases spanning the gap. The CDR3 sequence is CASSQGGIGYGYTF. CDR3 sequence (DNA): TGTGCCAGCAGCCAAGGAGGGATTGGCTATGGCTACACCTTC.

For the CDR3, the DNA is TGTGCCAGCAGTTTGACTGGAGACAGTAGCAATCAGCCCCAGCATTTT. Translating it yields CASSLTGDSSNQPQHF. The genes are TRBV27 and TRBJ1-5, with a weak D call TRBD1 (5 bases). Per germline, CDR1 MNHEY and CDR2 SMNVEV (reference sequence). The V end lost 3 bases, the J end lost 0 bases, and 12 bases lay between the germline ends. The CDR3 is made up of 16 amino acids.

The rearrangement links TRBV7-2 to TRBJ1-2; 10 positions agree with TRBD1. The CDR3 runs 16 residues. CDR1 is SGHTA, CDR2 FQGNSA, per germline. Germline trimming cut 5 bases from V and 6 bases from J; bases unmatched to any gene: 12. The CDR3 sequence is CASSAYRSGQGDGYTF. The CDR3 DNA reads as TGTGCCAGCAGCGCCTACAGAAGCGGACAGGGGGATGGCTACACCTTC.

The chain employs TRBV9 and TRBJ2-1, with TRBD2 as a possible D gene (5 bases). The CDR3 runs 13 residues. CDR1 is SGDLS and CDR2 is YYNGEE in the germline V gene. Trimming cost V 6 bases and J 5 bases, with 12 bases left between them. The DNA of the CDR3 is TGTGCCAGCAAACGGCACGGGGACAATGAGCAGTTCTTC. Translating gives CASKRHGDNEQFF.

The rearrangement joins TRBV6-2 or TRBV6-3 to TRBJ2-1; possible D gene TRBD1, 6 bases. Germline assignment: CDR1 MNHEY and CDR2 SVGEGT. V lost 5 bases, J lost 0 bases, and 17 bases lay in between. The CDR3 contains 17 residues. This chain's CDR3 is CASSNLGHASSYNEQFF. CDR3 sequence (DNA): TGTGCCAGCAGTAACTTGGGACACGCGAGCTCCTACAATGAGCAGTTCTTC.

V is TRBV5-1 and J is TRBJ1-5, with D possibly matching TRBD1 (6 bases). CDR1 SGHRS and CDR2 YFSETQ come from the germline V gene. V dropped 4 bases and J dropped 2 bases, with 13 bases sitting between them. The CDR3 length is 15 residues. The chain's CDR3 is CASSPRGGGNQPQHF. The DNA for the CDR3 is TGCGCCAGCAGCCCCAGGGGCGGCGGCAATCAGCCCCAGCATTTT.

The genes are TRBV7-3 and TRBJ2-1; 9 bases match TRBD2. V lost 2 bases and J lost 3; bases outside the gene matches: 2. The germline CDR1 and CDR2 sequences are SGHTA and FQGTGA. The CDR3 extends over 15 amino acids. The CDR3 loop is CASSLVAGDYNEQFF. CDR3 nucleotide sequence: TGTGCCAGCAGCTTAGTAGCGGGGGACTACAATGAGCAGTTCTTC.

There are a few counts of this clone. This chain links TRBV19 with TRBJ1-1; D remains ambiguous. V lost 6 bases and J lost 0, with 11 bases in between. Germline CDR1 LNHDA, CDR2 SQIVND (reference sequence). The CDR3 is 14 amino acids. The CDR3 DNA follows: TGTGCCAGTAGGAATAGGAGAATGAACACTGAAGCTTTCTTT. It codes for CASRNRRMNTEAFF.

CDR3 in DNA: TGTGCCAGCAGCTTGGGGGGGGGCCGGGACACCCCCGGGTTTTTT. It is translated as CASSLGGGRDTPGFF. The chain joins TRBV5-5 to TRBJ1-4, with D possibly being TRBD1 (6 bases). Germline CDR1 is SGHKS and CDR2 is YYEKEE (reference sequence). This CDR3 is 15 amino acids long. Trimming removed 0 bases at V and 16 bases at J, with 22 bases between.

This rearrangement joins TRBV5-1 to TRBJ2-1; D unresolved. The CDR3 consists of 16 residues. Germline-derived CDR1 and CDR2 are SGHRS and YFSETQ. Trimming removed 4 bases at V and 4 bases at J, with 18 bases between. In DNA form, the CDR3 reads TGCGCCAGCAGCCTCGATCCAACTATTGGGTACAATGAGCAGTTCTTC. The encoded protein is CASSLDPTIGYNEQFF.

The rearrangement joins TRBV18 to TRBJ2-5, with 7 nucleotides matching TRBD1. The CDR3 runs to 16 residues. The trim removed 1 base at V and 7 bases at J, leaving 12 bases unmatched. The V gene's germline CDR1 is KGHSH and CDR2 LQKENI. The CDR3 DNA sequence: TGTGCCAGCTCACCACTCGAACAGGGGAAGGTTGCGACCCAGTACTTC. It translates to CASSPLEQGKVATQYF.

This clone was counted a few times. The chain couples TRBV19 to TRBJ1-1, with TRBD1 matching 8 bases. Germline CDR1 and CDR2: LNHDA and SQIVND (reference sequence). J gave up 2 bases and V 6 bases, and 11 bases lay outside the gene matches. The CDR3 length is 16 residues. CDR3 nucleotide sequence: TGTGCCAGTAGCACCAGGGGGCAAATAATTAACACTGAAGCTTTCTTT. It yields the protein CASSTRGQIINTEAFF.

The chain carries TRBV18 and TRBJ1-6; 12 bases map to TRBD1. The ends lost 3 bases at V and 7 bases at J; junction bases unmatched: 4. Germline loops: CDR1 KGHSH, CDR2 LQKENI. This CDR3 spans 16 amino acids. CDR3 nucleotides: TGTGCCAGCTCACCCGGGACAGGGGGCCACAATTCACCCCTCCACTTT. This translates into CASSPGTGGHNSPLHF.

V and J are TRBV5-6 and TRBJ1-4; 10 nucleotides line up with TRBD1. Germline trimming cut 0 bases from V and 6 bases from J; bases unmatched to any gene: 5. The CDR3 has 16 amino acids. Looked up from germline, CDR1 is SGHDT and CDR2 is YYEEEE. CDR3 DNA sequence: TGTGCCAGCAGCTTGGATGGGACAGGGGATTATGAAAAACTGTTTTTT. Its translation is CASSLDGTGDYEKLFF.

This chain connects TRBV5-1 to TRBJ1-2, with D maybe TRBD1 (6 bases). CDR1 and CDR2 from the germline V gene are SGHRS and YFSETQ. CDR3 length equals 13 residues. Trimming cost V 3 bases and J 8 bases, with 14 bases left between them. The CDR3 nucleotides read TGCGCCAGCAGCTCTACAAACAGGGAAGGCTACACCTTC. Residues: CASSSTNREGYTF.

The chain carries TRBV6-5 and TRBJ2-7; tentatively, D is TRBD1 (6 bases). V lost 0 bases and J 4 bases, leaving 16 bases between the germline ends. The CDR3 runs to 16 residues. Germline V lookup: CDR1 MNHEY, CDR2 SVGAGI. DNA of the CDR3: TGTGCCAGCAGTTACTCCGCAGGGGAGAAGGATTACGAGCAGTACTTC. Protein product: CASSYSAGEKDYEQYF.

V usage is TRBV28 and J usage is TRBJ1-5; 7 bases fit TRBD1. The CDR3 runs to 14 residues. The germline V gene encodes CDR1 MDHEN and CDR2 SYDVKM. The V and J ends lost 7 bases and 4 bases, in that order; junction bases with no gene match: 7. CDR3 protein: CASTSDRSNQPQHF. CDR3 DNA sequence: TGTGCCAGCACATCGGACAGGTCTAATCAGCCCCAGCATTTT.

V is TRBV18 and J is TRBJ1-2; D not certain. This CDR3 contains 15 residues. Trimming removed 3 bases at V and 3 bases at J, with 14 bases between. Germline V gives CDR1 KGHSH, CDR2 LQKENI. The CDR3 bases are TGTGCCAGCTCACCCCCAGGCGTTCCCTACTATGGCTACACCTTC. This gives the protein CASSPPGVPYYGYTF.

The gene calls are TRBV4-1 and TRBJ2-1; maybe TRBD1 (5 bases). The CDR3 loop spans 14 amino acids. V dropped 0 bases and J dropped 8 bases, with 11 bases sitting between them. Germline V gene lookup returns CDR1 MGHRA and CDR2 YSYEKL. CDR3 nucleotides: TGCGCCAGCAGCCAAGATCGGCAGGGCCATGAGCAGTTCTTC. Amino acids: CASSQDRQGHEQFF.